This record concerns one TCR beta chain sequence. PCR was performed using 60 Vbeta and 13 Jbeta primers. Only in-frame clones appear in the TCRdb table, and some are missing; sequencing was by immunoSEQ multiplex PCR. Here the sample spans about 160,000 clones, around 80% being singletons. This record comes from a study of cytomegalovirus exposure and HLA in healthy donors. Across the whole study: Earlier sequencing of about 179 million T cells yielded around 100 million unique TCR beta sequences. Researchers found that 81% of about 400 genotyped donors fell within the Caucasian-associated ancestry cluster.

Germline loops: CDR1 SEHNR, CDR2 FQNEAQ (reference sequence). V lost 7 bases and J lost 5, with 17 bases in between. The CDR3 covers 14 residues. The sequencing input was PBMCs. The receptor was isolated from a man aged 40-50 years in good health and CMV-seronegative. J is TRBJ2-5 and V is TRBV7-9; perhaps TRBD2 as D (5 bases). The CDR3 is CASNMGLGAETQYF. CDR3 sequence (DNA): TGTGCCAGCAACATGGGGTTGGGAGCCGAGACCCAGTACTTC.